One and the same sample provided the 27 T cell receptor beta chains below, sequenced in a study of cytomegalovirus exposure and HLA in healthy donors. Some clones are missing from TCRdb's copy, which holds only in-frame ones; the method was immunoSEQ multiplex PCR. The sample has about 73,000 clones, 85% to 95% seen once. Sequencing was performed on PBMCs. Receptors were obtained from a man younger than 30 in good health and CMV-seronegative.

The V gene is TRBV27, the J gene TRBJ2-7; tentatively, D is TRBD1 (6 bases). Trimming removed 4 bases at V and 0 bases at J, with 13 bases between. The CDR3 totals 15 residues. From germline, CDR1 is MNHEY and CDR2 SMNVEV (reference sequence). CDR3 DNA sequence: TGTGCCAGCAGTTCGTCCGGGACACTCTCCTACGAGCAGTACTTC. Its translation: CASSSSGTLSYEQYF.

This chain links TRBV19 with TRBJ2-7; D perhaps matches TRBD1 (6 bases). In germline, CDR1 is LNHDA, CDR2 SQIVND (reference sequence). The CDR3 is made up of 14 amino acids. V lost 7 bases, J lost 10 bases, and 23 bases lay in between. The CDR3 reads CASTLGHPSPIQYF. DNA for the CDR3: TGTGCCAGTACCCTGGGACACCCATCACCGATACAGTACTTC.

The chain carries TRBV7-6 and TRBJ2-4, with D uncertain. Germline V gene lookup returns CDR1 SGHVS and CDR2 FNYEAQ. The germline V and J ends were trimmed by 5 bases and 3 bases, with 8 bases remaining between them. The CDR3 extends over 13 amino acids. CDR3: CASSLPGKNIQYF. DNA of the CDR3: TGTGCCAGCAGCCTGCCCGGCAAAAACATTCAGTACTTC.

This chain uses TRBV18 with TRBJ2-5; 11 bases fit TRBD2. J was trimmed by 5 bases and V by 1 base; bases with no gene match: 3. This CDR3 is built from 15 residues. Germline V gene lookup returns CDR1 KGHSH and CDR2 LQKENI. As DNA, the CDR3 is TGTGCCAGCTCACCACTTAGACTAGCGGGGGAGACCCAGTACTTC. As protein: CASSPLRLAGETQYF.

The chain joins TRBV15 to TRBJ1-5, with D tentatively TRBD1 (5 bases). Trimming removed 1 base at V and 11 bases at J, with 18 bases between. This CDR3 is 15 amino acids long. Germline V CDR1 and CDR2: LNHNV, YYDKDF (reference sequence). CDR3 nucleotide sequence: TGTGCCACCAGCAGAGGCGGAGGGGCGCGGGTGGCCCAGCATTTT. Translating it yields CATSRGGGARVAQHF.

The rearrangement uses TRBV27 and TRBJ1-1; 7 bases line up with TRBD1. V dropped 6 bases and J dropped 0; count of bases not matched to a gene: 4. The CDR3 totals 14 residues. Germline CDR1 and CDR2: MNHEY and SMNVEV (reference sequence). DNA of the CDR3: TGTGCCAGCAGGACAGGGCTCATGAACACTGAAGCTTTCTTT. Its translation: CASRTGLMNTEAFF.

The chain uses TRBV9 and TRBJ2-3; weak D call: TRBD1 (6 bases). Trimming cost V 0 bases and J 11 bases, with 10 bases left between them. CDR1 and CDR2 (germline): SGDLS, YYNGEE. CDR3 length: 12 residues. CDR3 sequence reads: CASSVEQGQQYF. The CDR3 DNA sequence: TGTGCCAGCAGCGTAGAACAGGGCCAGCAGTATTTT.

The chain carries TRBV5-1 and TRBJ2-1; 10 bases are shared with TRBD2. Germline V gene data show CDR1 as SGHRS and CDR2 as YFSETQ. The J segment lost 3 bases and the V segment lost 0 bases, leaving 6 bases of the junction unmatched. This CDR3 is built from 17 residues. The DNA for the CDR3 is TGCGCCAGCAGCTTGGGGGTAGCGGGGGGAATCTACAATGAGCAGTTCTTC. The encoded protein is CASSLGVAGGIYNEQFF. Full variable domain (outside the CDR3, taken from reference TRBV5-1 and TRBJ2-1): KAGVTQTPRYLIKTRGQQVTLSCSPISGHRSVSWYQQTPGQGLQFLFEYFSETQRNKGNFPGRFSGRQFSNSRSEMNVSTLELGDSALYLCASSLGVAGGIYNEQFFGPGTRLTVL.

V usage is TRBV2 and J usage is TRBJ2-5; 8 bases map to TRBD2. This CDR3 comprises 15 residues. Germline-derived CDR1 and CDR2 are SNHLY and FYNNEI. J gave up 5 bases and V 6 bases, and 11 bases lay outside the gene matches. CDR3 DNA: TGTGCCAGCAGCCCCGGGGGGGGCGGGGGGGAGACCCAGTACTTC. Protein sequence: CASSPGGGGGETQYF.

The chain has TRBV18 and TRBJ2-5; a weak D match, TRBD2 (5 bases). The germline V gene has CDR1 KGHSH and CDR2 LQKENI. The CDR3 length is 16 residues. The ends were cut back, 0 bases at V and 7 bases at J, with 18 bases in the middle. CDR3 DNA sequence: TGTGCCAGCTCACCACCTAACGGACGCCCAGGAGGGACCCAGTACTTC. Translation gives CASSPPNGRPGGTQYF.

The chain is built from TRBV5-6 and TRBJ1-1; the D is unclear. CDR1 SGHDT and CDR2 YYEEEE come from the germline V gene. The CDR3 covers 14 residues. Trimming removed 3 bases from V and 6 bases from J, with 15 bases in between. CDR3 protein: CASSSGLRSAEAFF. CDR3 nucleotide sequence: TGTGCCAGCAGCTCGGGGTTACGGAGCGCTGAAGCTTTCTTT.

The DNA for the CDR3 is TGTGCCAGCAGCTCTGGGACAGGGGACGAGACCCAGTACTTC. Translated: CASSSGTGDETQYF. V and J are TRBV13 and TRBJ2-5; 10 nucleotides line up with TRBD1. V lost 4 bases, J lost 5 bases, and 4 bases stayed unmatched. Per germline, CDR1 PRHDT and CDR2 FYEKMQ (reference sequence). The CDR3 has 14 residues.

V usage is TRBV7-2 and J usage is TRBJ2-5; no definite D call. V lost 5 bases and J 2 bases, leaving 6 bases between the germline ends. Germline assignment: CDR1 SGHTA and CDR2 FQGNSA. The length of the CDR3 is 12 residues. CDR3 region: CASSPLQETQYF. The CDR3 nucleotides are TGTGCCAGCAGCCCCCTACAAGAGACCCAGTACTTC. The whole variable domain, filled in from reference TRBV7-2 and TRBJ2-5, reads GAGVSQSPSNKVTEKGKDVELRCDPISGHTALYWYRQSLGQGLEFLIYFQGNSAPDKSGLPSDRFSAERTGGSVSTLTIQRTQQEDSAVYLCASSPLQETQYFGPGTRLLVL.

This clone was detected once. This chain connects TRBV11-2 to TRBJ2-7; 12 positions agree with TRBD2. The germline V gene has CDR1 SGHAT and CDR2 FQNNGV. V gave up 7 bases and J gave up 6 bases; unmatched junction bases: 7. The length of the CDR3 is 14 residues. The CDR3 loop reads CASTKGLAGSEQYF. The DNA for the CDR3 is TGTGCCAGCACAAAGGGACTAGCGGGCTCCGAGCAGTACTTC.

The chain's CDR3 is CASSTSWTGAAGELFF. The CDR3 nucleotides read TGTGCCAGTAGTACCTCCTGGACAGGGGCGGCCGGGGAGCTGTTTTTT. The gene calls are TRBV19 and TRBJ2-2; 9 bases agree with TRBD1. V gave up 4 bases and J gave up 6 bases; unmatched junction bases: 9. The CDR3 is 16 residues long. The germline CDR1 and CDR2 sequences are LNHDA and SQIVND (reference sequence).

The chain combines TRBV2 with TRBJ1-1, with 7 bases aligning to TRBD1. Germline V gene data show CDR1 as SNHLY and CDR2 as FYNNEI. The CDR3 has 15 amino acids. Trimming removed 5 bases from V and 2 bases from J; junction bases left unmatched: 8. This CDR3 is CASSFWRDSNTEAFF. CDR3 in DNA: TGTGCCAGCAGTTTCTGGCGGGACAGTAACACTGAAGCTTTCTTT.

The CDR3 DNA follows: TGTGCCAGCAGCTTACGGAGGGGCTATGGCTACACCTTC. Translated, it gives CASSLRRGYGYTF. The V call is TRBV7-3, the J call TRBJ1-2; possible D gene TRBD1, 5 bases. CDR3 size: 13 residues. Trimming removed 2 bases from V and 4 bases from J, with 8 bases in between. Germline V gives CDR1 SGHTA, CDR2 FQGTGA.

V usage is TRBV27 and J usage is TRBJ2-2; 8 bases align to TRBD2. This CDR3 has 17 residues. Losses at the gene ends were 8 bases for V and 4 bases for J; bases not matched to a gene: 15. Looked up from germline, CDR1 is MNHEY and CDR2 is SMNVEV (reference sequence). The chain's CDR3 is CASAHQGAGAVTGELFF. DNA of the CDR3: TGTGCCAGCGCCCACCAGGGAGCGGGGGCCGTCACCGGGGAGCTGTTTTTT.

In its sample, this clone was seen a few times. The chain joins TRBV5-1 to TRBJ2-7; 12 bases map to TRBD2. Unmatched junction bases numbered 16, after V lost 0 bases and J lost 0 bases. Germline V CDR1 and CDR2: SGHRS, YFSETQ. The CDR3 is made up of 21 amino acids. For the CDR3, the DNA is TGCGCCAGCAGCTTGGCCCCCTCCACTAGCGGGGGGTTCACTTCCTCCTACGAGCAGTACTTC. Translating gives CASSLAPSTSGGFTSSYEQYF.

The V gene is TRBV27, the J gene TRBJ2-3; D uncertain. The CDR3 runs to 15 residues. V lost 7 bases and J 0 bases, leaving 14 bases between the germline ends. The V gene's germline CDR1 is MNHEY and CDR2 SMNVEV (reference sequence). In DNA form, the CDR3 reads TGTGCCAGCACCTCTAAAATACTAAGCACAGATACGCAGTATTTT. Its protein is CASTSKILSTDTQYF.

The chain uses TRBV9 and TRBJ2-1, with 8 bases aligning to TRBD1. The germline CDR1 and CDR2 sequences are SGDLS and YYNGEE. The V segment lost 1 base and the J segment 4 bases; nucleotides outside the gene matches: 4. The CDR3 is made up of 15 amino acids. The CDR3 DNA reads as TGTGCCAGCAGCGTAAATGGACAGGGTTACAATGAGCAGTTCTTC. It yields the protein CASSVNGQGYNEQFF.

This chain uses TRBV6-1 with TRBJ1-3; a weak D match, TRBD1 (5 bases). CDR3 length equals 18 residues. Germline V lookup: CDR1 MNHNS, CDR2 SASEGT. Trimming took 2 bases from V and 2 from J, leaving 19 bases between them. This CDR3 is CASSEHGGSPITGNTIYF. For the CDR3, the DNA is TGTGCCAGCAGTGAACACGGGGGGAGTCCGATCACTGGAAACACCATATATTTT.

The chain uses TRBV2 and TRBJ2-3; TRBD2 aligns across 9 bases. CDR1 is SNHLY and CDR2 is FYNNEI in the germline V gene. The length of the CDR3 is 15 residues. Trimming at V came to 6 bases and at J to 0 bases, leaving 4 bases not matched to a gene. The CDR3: CASSAGGTSTDTQYF. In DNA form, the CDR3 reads TGTGCCAGCAGCGCGGGGGGGACTAGCACAGATACGCAGTATTTT.

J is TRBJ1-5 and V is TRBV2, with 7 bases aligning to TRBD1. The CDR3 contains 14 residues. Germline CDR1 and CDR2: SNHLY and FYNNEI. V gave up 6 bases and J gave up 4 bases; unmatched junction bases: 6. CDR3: CASRGDSENQPQHF. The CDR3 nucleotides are TGTGCCAGCAGGGGGGACAGCGAGAATCAGCCCCAGCATTTT.

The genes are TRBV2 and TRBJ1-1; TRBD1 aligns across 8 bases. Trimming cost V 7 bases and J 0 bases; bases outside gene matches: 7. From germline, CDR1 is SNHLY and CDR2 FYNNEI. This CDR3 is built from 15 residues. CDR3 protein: CASKRQGSLNTEAFF. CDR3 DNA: TGTGCCAGCAAAAGACAGGGGTCGTTGAACACTGAAGCTTTCTTT.

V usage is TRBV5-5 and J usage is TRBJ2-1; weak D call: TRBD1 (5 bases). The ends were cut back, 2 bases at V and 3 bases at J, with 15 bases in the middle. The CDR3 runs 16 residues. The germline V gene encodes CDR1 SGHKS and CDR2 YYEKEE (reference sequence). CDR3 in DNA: TGTGCCAGCAGCTTTCTCCGACAGTCCAACTACAATGAGCAGTTCTTC. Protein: CASSFLRQSNYNEQFF.

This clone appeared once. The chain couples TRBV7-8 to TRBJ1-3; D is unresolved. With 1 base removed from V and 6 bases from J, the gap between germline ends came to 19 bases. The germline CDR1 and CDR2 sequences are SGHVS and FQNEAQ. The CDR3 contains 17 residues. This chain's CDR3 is CASSLGVSLPFENTIYF. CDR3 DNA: TGTGCCAGCAGCTTAGGGGTTTCACTACCTTTTGAAAACACCATATATTTT.